These T cell receptor beta chains were read from a single sample in a study of control samples from healthy donors and cancer patients. The data were produced by immunoSEQ multiplex PCR, yet TCRdb's version contains in-frame clones alone and is incomplete. The sample lists 50,000 to 55,000 clones; 87% were seen once. Material for sequencing was PBMCs. All receptors come from a man in his sixties with head and neck cancer. CDR3s include the opening cysteine and the closing phenylalanine or tryptophan. The order of the fields is J gene, V gene, clone size, D gene, CDR3 protein, CDR3 DNA. The D gene is left open where the match is weak. Clone size is stated in some rows and not others, as once, few, many or a class when expanded.

TRBJ2-1 TRBV14 - TRBD2 CASSQELAGAGEQFF TGTGCCAGCAGCCAAGAGCTAGCGGGAGCGGGTGAGCAGTTCTTC
TRBJ2-1 TRBV28 - - CASSTLTGGETSSSYIHEQFF TGTGCCAGCAGTACACTTACTGGGGGAGAGACGAGCTCTTCCTATATCCATGAGCAGTTCTTC
TRBJ2-7 TRBV27 - TRBD1 CASSLRQGAGYEQYF TGTGCCAGCAGTCTAAGACAGGGGGCGGGCTACGAGCAGTACTTC
TRBJ2-5 TRBV7-9 - - CASSSGLEETQYF TGTGCCAGCAGCTCCGGACTGGAAGAGACCCAGTACTTC
TRBJ1-5 TRBV4-1 - TRBD1 CASSQEGQGVPDNQPQHF TGCGCCAGCAGCCAAGAAGGACAGGGGGTCCCTGACAATCAGCCCCAGCATTTT
TRBJ1-3 TRBV18 - - CASSPSTYRSGNTIYF TGTGCCAGCTCACCCTCGACCTATCGCTCTGGAAACACCATATATTTT
TRBJ2-7 TRBV11-2 - - CASSLDGQIAAYEQYF TGTGCCAGCAGCTTAGATGGACAGATTGCTGCCTACGAGCAGTACTTC
TRBJ2-3 TRBV10-3 - - CAISVAQGSTDTQYF TGTGCCATCAGTGTGGCACAGGGAAGCACAGATACGCAGTATTTT
TRBJ2-5 TRBV7-8 - TRBD1 CASSTRTGGGETQYF TGTGCCAGCAGCACTCGGACAGGGGGCGGAGAGACCCAGTACTTC
TRBJ2-7 TRBV28 - - CASSLVPNGNYEQYF TGTGCCAGCAGTTTAGTCCCTAACGGGAACTACGAGCAGTACTTC
TRBJ2-7 TRBV5-8 - - CASSPRQFSYEQYF TGTGCCAGCAGCCCCCGACAGTTCTCCTACGAGCAGTACTTC
TRBJ2-2 TRBV29-1 - - CSVDVGNTGELFF TGCAGCGTTGATGTGGGGAACACCGGGGAGCTGTTTTTT
TRBJ2-3 TRBV18 - - CASSPIQDTQYF TGTGCCAGCTCACCGATCCAAGATACGCAGTATTTT
TRBJ2-7 TRBV2 - TRBD1 CASSSLGQVDPYEQYF TGTGCCAGCAGTTCTCTCGGACAGGTGGATCCCTACGAGCAGTACTTC
TRBJ1-1 TRBV20-1 - - CSAEGDTEAFF TGCAGTGCCGAAGGCGACACTGAAGCTTTCTTT
TRBJ2-3 TRBV2 - - CASSGLARTDTQYF TGTGCCAGCAGTGGCCTAGCGAGGACAGATACGCAGTATTTT
TRBJ2-3 TRBV13 - - CASSSLDKDRDTQYF TGTGCCAGCAGCTCACTCGATAAGGACCGAGATACGCAGTATTTT
TRBJ2-7 TRBV28 - - CASNYGTYEQYF TGTGCCAGCAATTATGGTACCTACGAGCAGTACTTC
TRBJ2-5 TRBV25-1 - - CASSDTGTLLDF TGTGCCAGCAGTGATACCGGGACGCTGTTGGACTTC
TRBJ1-3 TRBV4-2 medium-sized TRBD1 CASSQNRGTASGNTIYF TGTGCCAGCAGCCAAAACAGGGGGACAGCCTCTGGAAACACCATATATTTT
TRBJ2-4 TRBV3-1/TRBV3-2 - - CASSHSDASNIQYF TGTGCCAGCAGCCATTCCGACGCTAGCAACATTCAGTACTTC
TRBJ1-1 TRBV28 - TRBD1 CASSPWDRKNTEAFF TGTGCCAGCAGTCCCTGGGACAGAAAGAACACTGAAGCTTTCTTT
TRBJ1-1 TRBV3-1/TRBV3-2 - - CASSQWRLNTEAFF TGTGCCAGCAGCCAATGGCGTCTGAACACTGAAGCTTTCTTT
TRBJ2-2 TRBV10-3 - - CATSLDPPGTGELFF TGTGCCACTTCCTTGGACCCACCGGGCACCGGGGAGCTGTTTTTT
TRBJ2-1 TRBV7-2 - - CASSEGSSYNEQFF TGTGCCAGCAGCGAGGGGAGCTCCTACAATGAGCAGTTCTTC
TRBJ2-1 TRBV6-5 - TRBD1 CASSPNRGSYNEQFF TGTGCCAGCAGTCCGAACAGGGGTTCCTACAATGAGCAGTTCTTC
TRBJ1-1 TRBV7-9 - TRBD1 CASSLTGVGGNTEAFF TGTGCCAGCAGTTTGACAGGGGTTGGTGGGAACACTGAAGCTTTCTTT
TRBJ2-5 TRBV27 - TRBD1 CASSLYPGTGKETQYF TGTGCCAGCAGTTTATATCCCGGGACAGGGAAAGAGACCCAGTACTTC
TRBJ2-3 TRBV28 - - CASSWQFSTDTQYF TGTGCCAGCAGTTGGCAATTTAGCACAGATACGCAGTATTTT
TRBJ2-1 TRBV5-1 - TRBD1 CASSPGQGISNEQFF TGCGCCAGCAGCCCGGGACAGGGGATCTCTAATGAGCAGTTCTTC
TRBJ2-5 TRBV2 - TRBD2 CASSEARNGGIQETQYF TGTGCCAGCAGTGAAGCCCGTAACGGGGGGATCCAAGAGACCCAGTACTTC
TRBJ2-7 TRBV7-9 - TRBD1 CASTGTGVGYEQYF TGTGCCAGCACCGGGACAGGGGTCGGCTACGAGCAGTACTTC
TRBJ1-2 TRBV3-1/TRBV3-2 - - CASSRGSYGYTF TGTGCCAGCAGCCGCGGATCGTATGGCTACACCTTC
TRBJ1-4 TRBV5-6 - - CASSQASALREKLFF TGTGCCAGCAGCCAAGCCAGTGCGCTTCGTGAAAAACTGTTTTTT
TRBJ2-5 TRBV5-6 - TRBD2 CASSPFVAGGQVVGKTQYF TGTGCCAGCAGCCCCTTTGTAGCGGGGGGGCAGGTGGTGGGAAAGACCCAGTACTTC
TRBJ1-1 TRBV13 - - CASSLPTEAFF TGTGCCAGCAGCTTACCCACTGAAGCTTTCTTT
TRBJ2-3 TRBV3-1/TRBV3-2 - TRBD1 CASSKQGDTQYF TGTGCCAGCAGTAAACAGGGGGATACGCAGTATTTT
TRBJ2-3 TRBV5-4 - - CASSLRIAADTQYF TGTGCCAGCAGCTTGCGGATAGCGGCAGATACGCAGTATTTT
TRBJ2-1 TRBV2 - TRBD1 CATAGQGNNEQFF TGTGCCACCGCTGGACAGGGAAACAATGAGCAGTTCTTC
TRBJ2-7 TRBV19 - TRBD1 CATGTGVGSYEQYF TGTGCCACCGGGACAGGGGTAGGATCCTACGAGCAGTACTTC
TRBJ1-5 TRBV28 - - CASSPLGRVGNQPQHF TGTGCCAGCAGTCCCCTAGGGAGGGTGGGCAATCAGCCCCAGCATTTT
TRBJ1-4 TRBV2 - - CASSERLVSPRKGLFF TGTGCCAGCAGTGAAAGACTCGTAAGCCCCCGAAAGGGACTGTTTTTT
TRBJ2-3 TRBV2 - TRBD2 CANRPPEGLAGADTQYF TGTGCCAACCGCCCACCCGAGGGACTAGCGGGAGCAGATACGCAGTATTTT
TRBJ2-2 TRBV19 - TRBD2 CASSVTSAIFTGELFF TGTGCCAGTAGTGTAACTAGCGCCATCTTCACCGGGGAGCTGTTTTTT
TRBJ1-6 TRBV30 - - CAWSVNSPLHF TGTGCCTGGAGTGTAAATTCACCCCTCCACTTT
TRBJ2-1 TRBV4-1 once TRBD2 CASSQAGGGGGNEQFF TGCGCCAGCAGCCAGGCGGGCGGGGGTGGTGGCAATGAGCAGTTCTTC
TRBJ1-2 TRBV19 - TRBD1 CASSISTGGYGYTF TGTGCCAGTAGTATATCTACAGGGGGCTATGGCTACACCTTC
TRBJ1-1 TRBV5-1 - - CATKFGVGNTEAFF TGCGCCACCAAGTTCGGGGTGGGGAACACTGAAGCTTTCTTT
TRBJ1-3 TRBV24-1 few - CATSDSGEGDTIYF TGTGCCACCAGTGATTCAGGGGAAGGAGACACCATATATTTT
TRBJ2-2 TRBV4-3 - - CASSHEAGRYVGELFF TGCGCCAGCAGCCACGAGGCGGGGCGGTATGTCGGGGAGCTGTTTTTT
TRBJ1-6 TRBV9 - TRBD1 CASSVGGGLSPLHF TGTGCCAGCAGCGTAGGAGGGGGCTTATCACCCCTCCACTTT
TRBJ2-1 TRBV4-1 - TRBD1 CASSTGQGAYNEQFF TGCGCCAGCAGCACGGGACAGGGGGCCTACAATGAGCAGTTCTTC
TRBJ1-4 TRBV11-2 - - CASSFRGQFHSEGLFF TGTGCCAGCAGCTTTCGCGGACAGTTCCATTCGGAAGGACTGTTTTTT
TRBJ2-3 TRBV7-9 - TRBD1 CASSLLTGGGDTQYF TGTGCCAGCAGCCTCCTGACAGGGGGCGGTGATACGCAGTATTTT
TRBJ1-1 TRBV10-1 - TRBD1 CASSDSGTGKTEAFF TGCGCCAGCAGTGACTCCGGGACAGGGAAGACTGAAGCTTTCTTT
TRBJ2-1 TRBV20-1 - - CSARADEQFF TGCAGTGCTAGAGCAGATGAGCAGTTCTTC
TRBJ2-7 TRBV6-5 - - CASSSDPGQGYYEQYF TGTGCCAGCAGTTCAGACCCGGGGCAGGGATACTACGAGCAGTACTTC
TRBJ1-2 TRBV12-3/TRBV12-4 - - CASSLGVGYGYTF TGTGCCAGCAGTTTGGGGGTTGGCTATGGCTACACCTTC
TRBJ1-1 TRBV5-1 - - CASSTTVNTEAFF TGCGCCAGCAGCACGACAGTGAACACTGAAGCTTTCTTT